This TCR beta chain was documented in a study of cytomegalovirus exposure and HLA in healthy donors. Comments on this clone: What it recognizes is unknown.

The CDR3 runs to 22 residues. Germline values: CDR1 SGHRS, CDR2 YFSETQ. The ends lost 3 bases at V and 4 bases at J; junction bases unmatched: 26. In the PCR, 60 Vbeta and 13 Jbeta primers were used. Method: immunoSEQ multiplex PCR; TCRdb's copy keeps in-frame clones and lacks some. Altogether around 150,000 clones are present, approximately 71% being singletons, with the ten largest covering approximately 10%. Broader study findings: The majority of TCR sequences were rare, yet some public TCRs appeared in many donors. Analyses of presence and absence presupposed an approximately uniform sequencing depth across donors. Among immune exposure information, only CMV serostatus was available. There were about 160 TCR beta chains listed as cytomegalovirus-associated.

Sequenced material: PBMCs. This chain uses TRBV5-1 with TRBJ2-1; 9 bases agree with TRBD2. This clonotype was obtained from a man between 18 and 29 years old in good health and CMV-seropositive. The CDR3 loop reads CASSYKSGLRGKGLARYNEQFF. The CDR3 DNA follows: TGCGCCAGCAGCTACAAATCCGGACTCAGGGGCAAAGGACTAGCGAGATACAATGAGCAGTTCTTC.